What follows is one T cell receptor (beta chain) and its context. Its antigen is not known. One junction end disagrees with the germline gene, perhaps due to a read error. This entry belongs to a study of cytomegalovirus exposure and HLA in healthy donors. The CDR3 covers 14 residues. Germline V lookup: CDR1 SEHNR, CDR2 FQNEAQ (reference sequence). A multiplex PCR was run with 60 Vbeta primers and 13 Jbeta primers. The protocol was immunoSEQ multiplex PCR, while the TCRdb copy is restricted to in-frame clones and leaves out a portion. The sample shows about 130,000 clones, roughly 75% of them seen only once. Findings and limits, study-wide: The CMV antigen specificity of a few CMV-associated chains was confirmed through in vitro analysis. Both high specificity and high sensitivity reportedly marked the classifier's diagnosis of cytomegalovirus status. CMV serostatus alone was available as immune exposure information.

This rearrangement joins TRBV7-9 to TRBJ2-7, with a tentative D call TRBD2 (5 bases). The sample consisted of PBMCs. The sequence was obtained from a woman in her fifties or sixties in good health and CMV-seronegative. The CDR3 DNA sequence: TGTTCCAGCAGCTTCGTTGGAGGTCCCTACGAGCAGTACTTC. This codes for CSSSFVGGPYEQYF.